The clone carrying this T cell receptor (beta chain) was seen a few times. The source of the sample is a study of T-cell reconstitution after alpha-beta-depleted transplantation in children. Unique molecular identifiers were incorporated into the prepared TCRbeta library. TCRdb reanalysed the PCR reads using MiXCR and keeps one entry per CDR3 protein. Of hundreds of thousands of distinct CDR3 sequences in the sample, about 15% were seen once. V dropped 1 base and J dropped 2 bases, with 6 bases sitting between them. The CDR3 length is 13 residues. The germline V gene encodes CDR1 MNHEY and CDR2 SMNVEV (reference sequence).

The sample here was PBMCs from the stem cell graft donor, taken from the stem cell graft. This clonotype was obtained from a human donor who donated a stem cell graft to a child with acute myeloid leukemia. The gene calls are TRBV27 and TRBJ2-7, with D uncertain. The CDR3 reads CASSLYPAYEQYF. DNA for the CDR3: TGTGCCAGCAGTTTATACCCAGCCTACGAGCAGTACTTC.